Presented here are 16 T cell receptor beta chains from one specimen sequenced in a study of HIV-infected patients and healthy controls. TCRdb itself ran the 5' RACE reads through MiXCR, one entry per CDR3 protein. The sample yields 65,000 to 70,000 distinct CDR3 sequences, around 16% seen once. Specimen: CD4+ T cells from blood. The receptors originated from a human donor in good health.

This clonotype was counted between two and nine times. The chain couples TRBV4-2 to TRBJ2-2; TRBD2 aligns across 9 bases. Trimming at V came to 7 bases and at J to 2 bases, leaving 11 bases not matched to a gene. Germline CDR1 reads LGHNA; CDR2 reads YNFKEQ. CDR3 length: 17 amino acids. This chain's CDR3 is CASTHSRLADNTGELFF. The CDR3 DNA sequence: TGTGCCAGCACCCACTCCCGACTAGCGGATAACACCGGGGAGCTGTTTTTT.

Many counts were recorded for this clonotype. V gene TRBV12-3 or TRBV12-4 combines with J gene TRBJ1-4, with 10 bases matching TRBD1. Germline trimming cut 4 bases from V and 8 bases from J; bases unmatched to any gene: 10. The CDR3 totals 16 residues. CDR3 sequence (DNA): TGTGCCAGCAGTTATGGGACAGGGGATATTGGGGAAAAACTGTTTTTT. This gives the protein CASSYGTGDIGEKLFF.

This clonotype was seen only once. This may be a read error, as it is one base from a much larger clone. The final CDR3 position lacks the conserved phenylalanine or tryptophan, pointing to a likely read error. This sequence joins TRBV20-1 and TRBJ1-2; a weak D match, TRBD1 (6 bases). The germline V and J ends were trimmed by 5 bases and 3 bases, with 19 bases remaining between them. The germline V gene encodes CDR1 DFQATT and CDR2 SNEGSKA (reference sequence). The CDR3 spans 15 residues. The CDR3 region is CSALTRQETYYGYTL. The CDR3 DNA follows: TGCAGTGCTCTTACCAGACAGGAAACTTACTATGGCTACACCCTC.

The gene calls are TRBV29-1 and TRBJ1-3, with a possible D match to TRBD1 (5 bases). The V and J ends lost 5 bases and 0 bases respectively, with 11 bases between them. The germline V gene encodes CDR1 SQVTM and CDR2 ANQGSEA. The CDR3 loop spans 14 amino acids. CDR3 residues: CSVTDSFSGNTIYF. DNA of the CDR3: TGCAGCGTTACCGACAGCTTCTCTGGAAACACCATATATTTT.

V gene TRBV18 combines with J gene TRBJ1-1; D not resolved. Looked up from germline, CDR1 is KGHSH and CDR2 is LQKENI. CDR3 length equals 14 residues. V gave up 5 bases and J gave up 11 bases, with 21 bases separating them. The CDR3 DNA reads TGTGCCAGCTCATCTAACTCAAAACTCACGGCTGCTTTCTTT. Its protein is CASSSNSKLTAAFF. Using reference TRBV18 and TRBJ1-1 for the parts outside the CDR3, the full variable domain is NAGVMQNPRHLVRRRGQEARLRCSPMKGHSHVYWYRQLPEEGLKFMVYLQKENIIDESGMPKERFSAEFPKEGPSILRIQQVVRGDSAAYFCASSSNSKLTAAFFGQGTRLTVV.

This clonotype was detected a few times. DNA for the CDR3: TGTGCCAGCAGGCAGGCCGGGAGGGGGTGGGATACGCAGTATTTT. Translation: CASRQAGRGWDTQYF. The chain links TRBV7-2 to TRBJ2-3; 8 nucleotides agree with TRBD2. V was clipped by 6 bases and J by 6 bases; unmatched bases: 11. The length of the CDR3 is 15 residues. CDR1 SGHTA and CDR2 FQGNSA come from the germline V gene.

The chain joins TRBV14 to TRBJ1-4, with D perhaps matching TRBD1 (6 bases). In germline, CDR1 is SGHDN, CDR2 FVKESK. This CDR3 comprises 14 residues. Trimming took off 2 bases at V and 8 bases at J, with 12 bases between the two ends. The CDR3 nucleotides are TGTGCCAGCAGCCAACGAGGGGGTTTGGAAAAACTGTTTTTT. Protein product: CASSQRGGLEKLFF. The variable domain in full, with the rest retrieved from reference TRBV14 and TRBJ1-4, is EAGVTQFPSHSVIEKGQTVTLRCDPISGHDNLYWYRRVMGKEIKFLLHFVKESKQDESGMPNNRFLAERTGGTYSTLKVQPAELEDSGVYFCASSQRGGLEKLFFGSGTQLSVL.

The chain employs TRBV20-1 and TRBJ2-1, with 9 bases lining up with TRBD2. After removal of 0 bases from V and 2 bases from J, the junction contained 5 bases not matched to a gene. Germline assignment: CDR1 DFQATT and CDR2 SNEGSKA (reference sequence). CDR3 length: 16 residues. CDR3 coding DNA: TGCAGTGCTAGAGATCATGCGGGAGGGGCCTACAATGAGCAGTTCTTC. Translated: CSARDHAGGAYNEQFF.

CDR3: CASRDRGANEKLFF. The CDR3 nucleotides read TGTGCCAGCAGAGACAGGGGAGCTAATGAAAAACTGTTTTTT. This sequence joins TRBV12-3 or TRBV12-4 and TRBJ1-4, with TRBD1 matching 8 bases. V shed 6 bases and J 3 bases; nucleotides not matched to a gene: 3. The CDR3 spans 14 residues.

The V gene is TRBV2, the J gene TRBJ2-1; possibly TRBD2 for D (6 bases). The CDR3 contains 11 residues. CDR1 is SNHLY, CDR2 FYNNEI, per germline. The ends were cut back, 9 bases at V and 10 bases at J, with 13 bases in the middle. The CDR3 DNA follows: TGTGCCAGTTCTAGGAGGGCCGAGCAGTTCTTC. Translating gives CASSRRAEQFF.

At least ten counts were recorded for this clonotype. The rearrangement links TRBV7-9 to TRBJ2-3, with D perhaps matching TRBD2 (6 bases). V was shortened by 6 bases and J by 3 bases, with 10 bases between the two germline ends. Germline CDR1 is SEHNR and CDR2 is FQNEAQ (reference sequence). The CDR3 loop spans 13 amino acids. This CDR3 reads CASRRGETDTQYF. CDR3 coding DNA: TGTGCCAGCAGGCGGGGAGAAACAGATACGCAGTATTTT.

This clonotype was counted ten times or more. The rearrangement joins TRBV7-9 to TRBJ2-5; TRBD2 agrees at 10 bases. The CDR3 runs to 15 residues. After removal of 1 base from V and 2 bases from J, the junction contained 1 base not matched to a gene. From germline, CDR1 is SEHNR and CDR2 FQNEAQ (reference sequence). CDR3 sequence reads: CASSLGTSGQETQYF. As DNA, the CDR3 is TGTGCCAGCAGCTTAGGGACTAGCGGACAAGAGACCCAGTACTTC. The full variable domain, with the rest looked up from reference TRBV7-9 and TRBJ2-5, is DTGVSQNPRHKITKRGQNVTFRCDPISEHNRLYWYRQTLGQGPEFLTYFQNEAQLEKSRLLSDRFSAERPKGSFSTLEIQRTEQGDSAMYLCASSLGTSGQETQYFGPGTRLLVL.

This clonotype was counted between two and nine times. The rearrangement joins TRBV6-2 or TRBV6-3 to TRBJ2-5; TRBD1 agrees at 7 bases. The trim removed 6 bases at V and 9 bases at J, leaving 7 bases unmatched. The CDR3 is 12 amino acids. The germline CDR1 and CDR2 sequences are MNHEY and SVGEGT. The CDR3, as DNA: TGTGCCAGCAGACAGGGGTTGGTTGCCCAGTACTTC. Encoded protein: CASRQGLVAQYF.

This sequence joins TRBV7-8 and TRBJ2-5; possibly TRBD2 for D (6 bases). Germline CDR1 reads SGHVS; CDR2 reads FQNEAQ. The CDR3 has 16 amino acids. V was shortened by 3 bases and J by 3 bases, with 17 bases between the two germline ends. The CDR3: CASSFRGAGKKETQYF. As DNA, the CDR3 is TGTGCCAGCAGCTTTCGAGGAGCGGGTAAAAAAGAGACCCAGTACTTC. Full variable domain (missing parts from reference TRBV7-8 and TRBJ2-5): GAGVSQSPRYKVAKRGQDVALRCDPISGHVSLFWYQQALGQGPEFLTYFQNEAQLDKSGLPSDRFFAERPEGSVSTLKIQRTQQEDSAVYLCASSFRGAGKKETQYFGPGTRLLVL.

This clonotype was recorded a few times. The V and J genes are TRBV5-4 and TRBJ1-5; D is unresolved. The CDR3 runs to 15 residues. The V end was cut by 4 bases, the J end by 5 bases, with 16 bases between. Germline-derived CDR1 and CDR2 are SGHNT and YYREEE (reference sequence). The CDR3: CASSLQVRGDQPQHF. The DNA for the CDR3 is TGTGCCAGCAGCCTTCAGGTTAGAGGAGATCAGCCCCAGCATTTT.

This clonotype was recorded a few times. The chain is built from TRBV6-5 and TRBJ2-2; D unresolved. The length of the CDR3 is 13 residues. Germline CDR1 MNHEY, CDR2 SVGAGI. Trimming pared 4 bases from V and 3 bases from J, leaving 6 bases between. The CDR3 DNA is TGTGCCAGCAGTTCTGCTTACACCGGGGAGCTGTTTTTT. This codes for CASSSAYTGELFF.